This TCR beta chain was obtained from a study of PD-L1 blockade in urothelial cancer. The wider study: Administration of atezolizumab to patients began around 2014, at 1,200 mg intravenously every 3 weeks. At 3 weeks (second dose) and 6 weeks after starting treatment, blood was analyzed. Findings and caveats of the study: Expansion of tumor-associated blood clones at 3 weeks was greater in durable-benefit patients.

This CDR3 region has 16 residues. Germline values: CDR1 SGHAT, CDR2 FQNNGV. V shed 4 bases and J shed 6 bases, with 21 bases lying between them. Here immunoSEQ multiplex PCR was the method, and the copy in TCRdb shows in-frame clones only, minus some. The table includes approximately 67,000 clones, approximately 83% detected once. Time point described: pretreatment peripheral blood. Patients had urothelial carcinoma that was locally advanced or metastatic. In the case of this clone: Its specificity is not known.

The origin of this receptor is a man in his fifties or sixties with urothelial cancer. Specimen: PBMCs, collected around atezolizumab (anti-PD-L1) treatment. This chain connects TRBV11-2 to TRBJ1-2; a weak D match, TRBD1 (6 bases). The CDR3 bases are TGTGCCAGCAGCTCCCCCTTTCGGGGGGCGGACGATGGCTACACCTTC. Its translation is CASSSPFRGADDGYTF. Supplemented by reference TRBV11-2 and TRBJ1-2, the full variable domain reads EAGVAQSPRYKIIEKRQSVAFWCNPISGHATLYWYQQILGQGPKLLIQFQNNGVVDDSQLPKDRFSAERLKGVDSTLKIQPAKLEDSAVYLCASSSPFRGADDGYTFGSGTRLTVV.